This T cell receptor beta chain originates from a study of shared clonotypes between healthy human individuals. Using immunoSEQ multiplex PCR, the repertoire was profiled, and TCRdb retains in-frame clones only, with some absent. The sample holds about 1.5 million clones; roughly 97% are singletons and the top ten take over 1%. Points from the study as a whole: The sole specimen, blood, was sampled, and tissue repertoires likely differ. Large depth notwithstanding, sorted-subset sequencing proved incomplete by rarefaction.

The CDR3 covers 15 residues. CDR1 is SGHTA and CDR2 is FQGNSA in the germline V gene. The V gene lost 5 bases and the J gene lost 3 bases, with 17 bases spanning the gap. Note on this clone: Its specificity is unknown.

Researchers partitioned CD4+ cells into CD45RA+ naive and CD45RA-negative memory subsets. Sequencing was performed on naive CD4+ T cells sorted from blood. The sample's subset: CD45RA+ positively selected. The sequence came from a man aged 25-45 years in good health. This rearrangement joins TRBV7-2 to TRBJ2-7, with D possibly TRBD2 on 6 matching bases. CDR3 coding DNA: TGTGCCAGCAGCCCACCGGGACTGCCGTTCTACGAGCAGTACTTC. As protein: CASSPPGLPFYEQYF.